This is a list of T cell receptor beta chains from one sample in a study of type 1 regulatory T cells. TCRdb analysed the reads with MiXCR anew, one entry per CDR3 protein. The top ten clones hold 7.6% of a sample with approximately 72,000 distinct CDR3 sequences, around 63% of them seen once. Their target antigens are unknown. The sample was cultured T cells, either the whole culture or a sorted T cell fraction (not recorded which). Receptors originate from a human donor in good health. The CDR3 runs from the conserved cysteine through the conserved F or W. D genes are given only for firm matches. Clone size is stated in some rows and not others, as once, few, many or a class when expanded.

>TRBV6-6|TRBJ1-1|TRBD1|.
CASTGTGLQNTEAFF
TGTGCCAGCACCGGGACAGGATTACAAAACACTGAAGCTTTCTTT
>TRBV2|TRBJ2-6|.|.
CASRPDAPGANVLTF
TGTGCCAGCAGACCCGACGCCCCTGGGGCCAACGTCCTGACTTTC
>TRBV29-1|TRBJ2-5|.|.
CSVAEPQETQYF
TGCAGCGTCGCTGAACCTCAAGAGACCCAGTACTTC
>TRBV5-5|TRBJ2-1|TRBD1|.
CASSARTGGSYNEQFF
TGTGCCAGCAGCGCTAGGACAGGGGGCTCGTACAATGAGCAGTTCTTC
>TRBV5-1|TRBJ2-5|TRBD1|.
CASSLDGTGQETQYF
TGCGCCAGCAGCTTGGATGGGACAGGCCAAGAGACCCAGTACTTC
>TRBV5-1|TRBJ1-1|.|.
CASSLDQANTEAFF
TGCGCCAGCAGCTTGGATCAGGCAAACACTGAAGCTTTCTTT
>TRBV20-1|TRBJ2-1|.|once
CSARARATGSSYNEQFF
TGCAGTGCTAGAGCCCGGGCCACGGGGTCCTCCTACAATGAGCAGTTCTTC
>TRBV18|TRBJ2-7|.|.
CASSPQVGHIYEQYF
TGTGCCAGCTCACCACAGGTGGGACATATCTACGAGCAGTACTTC
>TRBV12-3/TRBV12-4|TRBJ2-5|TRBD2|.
CASRRAGGETQYF
TGTGCCAGCAGGAGAGCGGGAGGCGAGACCCAGTACTTC
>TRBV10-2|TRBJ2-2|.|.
CASSESGRGRVGGLFF
TGCGCCAGCAGTGAATCGGGCAGGGGAAGGGTCGGGGGGCTGTTTTTT
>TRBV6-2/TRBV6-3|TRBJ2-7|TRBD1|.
CASRTGGSIYEQYF
TGTGCCAGCAGGACAGGGGGCAGTATCTACGAGCAGTACTTC
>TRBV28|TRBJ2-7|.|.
CASSLTGQLSYEQYF
TGTGCCAGCAGCCTGACAGGACAACTCTCCTACGAGCAGTACTTC
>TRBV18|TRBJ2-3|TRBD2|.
CASSPSGSRTDTQYF
TGTGCCAGCTCACCTAGCGGGAGCCGCACAGATACGCAGTATTTT
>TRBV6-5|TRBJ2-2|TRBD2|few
CASSRGLAGVSGELFF
TGTGCCAGCAGCCGTGGACTAGCGGGAGTTTCCGGGGAGCTGTTTTTT
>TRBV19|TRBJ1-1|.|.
CASSIRFVTQRFF
TGTGCCAGTAGTATTCGTTTCGTGACCCAACGCTTCTTT
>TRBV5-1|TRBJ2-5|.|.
CASSSQYTDEETQYF
TGCGCCAGCAGCTCCCAGTACACCGACGAGGAGACCCAGTACTTC
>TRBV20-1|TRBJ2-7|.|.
CSASADYEQYF
TGCAGTGCCAGCGCTGACTACGAGCAGTACTTC
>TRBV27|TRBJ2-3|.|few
CASSPSGETGPGAYF
TGTGCCAGCAGTCCCTCGGGGGAGACCGGACCAGGCGCGTATTTT
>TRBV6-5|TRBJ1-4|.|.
CASSKQGSDEKLFF
TGTGCCAGCAGTAAACAGGGTTCTGATGAAAAACTGTTTTTT
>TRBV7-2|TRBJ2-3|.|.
CASSPGQASTDTQYF
TGTGCCAGCAGCCCGGGGCAGGCGAGCACAGATACGCAGTATTTT
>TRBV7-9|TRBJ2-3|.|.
CASSAAPGGWGEDTQYF
TGTGCCAGCAGCGCCGCCCCCGGGGGCTGGGGGGAGGATACGCAGTATTTT
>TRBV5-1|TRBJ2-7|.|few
CASSLGGLYEQYF
TGCGCCAGCAGCTTGGGCGGCCTCTACGAGCAGTACTTC
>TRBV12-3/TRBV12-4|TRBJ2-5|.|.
CASSFGQATETQYF
TGTGCCAGCAGTTTTGGGCAGGCCACCGAGACCCAGTACTTC
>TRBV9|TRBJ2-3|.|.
CASSVFPYTDTQYF
TGTGCCAGCAGCGTATTTCCATACACAGATACGCAGTATTTT
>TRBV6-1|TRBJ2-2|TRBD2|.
CASILGGANTGELFF
TGTGCCAGCATCCTGGGGGGGGCGAACACCGGGGAGCTGTTTTTT
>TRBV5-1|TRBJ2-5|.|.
CASSLPGGGETQYF
TGCGCCAGCAGCTTGCCCGGAGGTGGGGAGACCCAGTACTTC
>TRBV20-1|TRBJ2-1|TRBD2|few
CSAREMAGGYNEQFF
TGCAGTGCTAGAGAGATGGCGGGAGGGTACAATGAGCAGTTCTTC
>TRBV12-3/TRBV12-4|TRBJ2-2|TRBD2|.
CASSETSGSFGELFF
TGTGCCAGCAGTGAGACTAGCGGGAGCTTCGGGGAGCTGTTTTTT
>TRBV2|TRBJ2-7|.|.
CASRYSSNEQYF
TGTGCCAGCAGATACAGCTCCAACGAGCAGTACTTC
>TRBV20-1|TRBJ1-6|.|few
CSARVDYNSPLHF
TGCAGTGCTAGAGTCGATTATAATTCACCCCTCCACTTT
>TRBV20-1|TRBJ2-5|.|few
CSARDRRQLQETQYF
TGCAGTGCTAGAGATCGGAGACAGCTACAAGAGACCCAGTACTTC
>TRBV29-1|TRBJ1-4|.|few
CSVGGRATNEKLFF
TGCAGCGTGGGTGGCAGAGCCACTAATGAAAAACTGTTTTTT
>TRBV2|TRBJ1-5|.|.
CASSEARGSNQPQHF
TGTGCCAGCAGTGAAGCGCGGGGTAGCAATCAGCCCCAGCATTTT
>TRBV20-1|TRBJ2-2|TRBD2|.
CSARSPSGRTGELFF
TGCAGTGCTAGATCGCCCAGCGGGAGGACCGGGGAGCTGTTTTTT
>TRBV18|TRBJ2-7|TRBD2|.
CASSPTPLRLAGYEQYF
TGTGCCAGCTCACCTACCCCTCTCAGACTAGCGGGTTACGAGCAGTACTTC
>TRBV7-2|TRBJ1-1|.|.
CASSSSSGWTEAFF
TGTGCCAGCAGCTCTTCCTCAGGGTGGACTGAAGCTTTCTTT
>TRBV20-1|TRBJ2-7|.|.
CSARLGEYEQYF
TGCAGTGCCCGACTCGGGGAATACGAGCAGTACTTC
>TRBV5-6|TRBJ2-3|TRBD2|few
CASSPRLAGSTDTQYF
TGTGCCAGCAGCCCCCGACTAGCGGGGAGCACAGATACGCAGTATTTT
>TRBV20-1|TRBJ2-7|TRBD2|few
CSAVAGASEQYF
TGCAGCGCGGTAGCGGGAGCCTCCGAGCAGTACTTC
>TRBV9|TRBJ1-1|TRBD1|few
CASSVDGRGGLWDTEAFF
TGTGCCAGCAGCGTAGACGGCAGGGGGGGATTGTGGGACACTGAAGCTTTCTTT
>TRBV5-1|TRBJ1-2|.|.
CASSLDPGTDYGYTF
TGCGCCAGCAGCTTGGATCCCGGGACGGACTATGGCTACACCTTC
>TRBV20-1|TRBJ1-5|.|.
CSASPGPEAPQHF
TGCAGTGCTAGTCCCGGTCCCGAGGCGCCCCAGCATTTT
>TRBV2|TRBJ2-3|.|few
CASQRGAATDTQYF
TGTGCCAGTCAAAGGGGGGCGGCGACAGATACGCAGTATTTT
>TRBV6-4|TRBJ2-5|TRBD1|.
CASTLQGAETQYF
TGTGCCAGCACGTTACAGGGGGCTGAGACCCAGTACTTC
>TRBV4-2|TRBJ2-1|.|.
CASSQNLVGEQFF
TGTGCCAGCAGCCAGAACCTTGTAGGGGAGCAGTTCTTC